These 15 T cell receptor beta chains share one sample of origin, sequenced in a study of T cells after yellow fever vaccination. From the 5' RACE reads, TCRdb called clonotypes with MiXCR, one entry per CDR3 protein. Found here are roughly 150,000 distinct CDR3 sequences, 6.6% of them singletons; the top ten hold under 0.7%. The sequencing here drew on CD4+ T cells sorted from PBMCs, taken 10 days after the yellow fever booster vaccination. Source of these receptors: a man in his thirties or forties who received the YFV17D yellow fever vaccine.

The table lists this clonotype with many counts. This chain uses TRBV20-1 with TRBJ2-5, with 11 bases matching TRBD2. The trim removed 1 base at V and 5 bases at J, leaving 0 bases unmatched. The CDR3 runs to 13 residues. From germline, CDR1 is DFQATT and CDR2 SNEGSKA (reference sequence). CDR3 coding DNA: TGCAGTGCTAGAGGGACTAGCGGGGAGACCCAGTACTTC. Residues: CSARGTSGETQYF.

In its sample, this clonotype was seen many times. V gene TRBV20-1 combines with J gene TRBJ2-4; 9 nucleotides agree with TRBD1. Germline lookup yields CDR1 DFQATT and CDR2 SNEGSKA (reference sequence). The CDR3 runs to 17 residues. V dropped 0 bases and J dropped 0; count of bases not matched to a gene: 6. This chain's CDR3 is CSARDWTGARAKNIQYF. CDR3 nucleotides: TGCAGTGCTAGAGACTGGACAGGGGCTCGAGCCAAAAACATTCAGTACTTC.

Many counts were recorded for this clonotype. The chain carries TRBV12-3 or TRBV12-4 and TRBJ2-4; no reliable D call. Trimming pared 5 bases from V and 0 bases from J, leaving 5 bases between. The CDR3 has 13 residues. The CDR3 DNA follows: TGTGCCAGCAGTCGTATAGCCAAAAACATTCAGTACTTC. The encoded protein is CASSRIAKNIQYF.

This clonotype was observed at least ten times. V gene TRBV20-1 combines with J gene TRBJ1-5, with D possibly TRBD1 on 5 matching bases. Germline lookup yields CDR1 DFQATT and CDR2 SNEGSKA (reference sequence). The CDR3 length is 14 residues. V was cut by 2 bases and J by 0 bases, with 8 bases left in between. The CDR3, as DNA: TGCAGTGCTAGAAAACAGGTTAGCAATCAGCCCCAGCATTTT. This sequence encodes CSARKQVSNQPQHF.

This clonotype was seen ten or more times. This chain joins TRBV10-1 and TRBJ2-2, with D possibly being TRBD1 or TRBD2 (5 bases each). CDR1 WNHNN and CDR2 SYGVQD come from the germline V gene (reference sequence). V was pared by 8 bases and J by 2 bases, with 9 bases between. This CDR3 is built from 13 residues. The CDR3 region is CASQGPNTGELFF. DNA for the CDR3: TGCGCCAGCCAGGGACCTAACACCGGGGAGCTGTTTTTT.

The sample holds many counts of this clonotype. CDR3: CASTVLAGGPHEQFF. Written as DNA, the CDR3 is TGTGCCAGCACCGTACTAGCGGGAGGGCCCCATGAGCAGTTCTTC. V usage is TRBV12-3 or TRBV12-4 and J usage is TRBJ2-1; 13 bases align to TRBD2. The CDR3 has 15 residues. The V gene end was trimmed by 7 bases and the J gene end by 8 bases; junction bases not matched to a gene: 8.

This clonotype was counted many times. The chain links TRBV2 to TRBJ2-4; TRBD2 matches 11 bases. After removal of 1 base from V and 7 bases from J, the junction contained 3 bases not matched to a gene. The CDR3 extends over 15 amino acids. From germline, CDR1 is SNHLY and CDR2 FYNNEI. The CDR3: CASSEVSGRGNIQYF. CDR3 bases: TGTGCCAGCAGTGAAGTTAGCGGGAGGGGGAACATTCAGTACTTC.

This clonotype occurred many times. V is TRBV21-1 and J is TRBJ2-5; the D call TRBD1 from the table was never checked on the DNA. TRBV21-1 is a listed pseudogene. The CDR3 has 14 residues. The CDR3 region has the DNA TGTGCCAGCAGCAACCGACAGGGTCGGGAGACCCAGTACTTC. This codes for CASSNRQGRETQYF.

As regards this clonotype: One end of the junction does not line up with germline, which may come from a read error. This rearrangement joins TRBV12-3 or TRBV12-4 to TRBJ2-2, with TRBD2 identical over 8 bases. This CDR3 contains 19 residues. CDR3 sequence: CTSSLVRGSGEFNTGELFF. The CDR3 DNA sequence: TGTACCAGCAGTTTAGTGAGGGGTAGCGGGGAATTTAACACCGGGGAGCTGTTTTTT.

This clonotype was observed many times. The rearrangement links TRBV24-1 to TRBJ2-3; TRBD2 is a possible D gene (6 bases). Germline V CDR1 and CDR2: KGHDR, SFDVKD. The CDR3 has 15 residues. Trimming stripped 4 bases from V and 8 bases from J, with 18 bases between. The CDR3 DNA follows: TGTGCCACCAGTGAACCGACTAGGTTGAGCGGTACGCAGTATTTT. It translates to CATSEPTRLSGTQYF.

This clonotype was counted many times. The rearrangement joins TRBV10-3 to TRBJ2-7; 9 nucleotides match TRBD1. Germline V lookup: CDR1 ENHRY, CDR2 SYGVKD. Unmatched junction bases numbered 5, after V lost 6 bases and J lost 2 bases. The CDR3 runs 14 residues. This CDR3 is CAIRTGTGTYEQYF. CDR3 nucleotides: TGTGCCATCAGAACCGGGACAGGGACCTACGAGCAGTACTTC.

This clonotype was counted ten times or more. The rearrangement uses TRBV7-9 and TRBJ1-1; TRBD1 aligns across 7 bases. CDR3 size: 14 residues. With V trimmed by 5 bases and J by 3 bases, 6 bases remained unmatched. The germline V gene encodes CDR1 SEHNR and CDR2 FQNEAQ (reference sequence). CDR3 in DNA: TGTGCCAGCAGCCTCGACAGGGTCGACACTGAAGCTTTCTTT. Translated: CASSLDRVDTEAFF.

This clonotype was observed at least ten times. V gene TRBV5-1 combines with J gene TRBJ2-5; D gene unclear. Trimming cost V 2 bases and J 1 base, with 0 bases left between them. Germline V gene sequence: CDR1 SGHRS, CDR2 YFSETQ. This CDR3 has 11 residues. CDR3 region: CASSFQETQYF. The CDR3 region has the DNA TGCGCCAGCAGCTTCCAAGAGACCCAGTACTTC.

This clonotype was found many times. The chain combines TRBV4-3 with TRBJ1-2, with TRBD1 identical over 8 bases. The CDR3 is made up of 14 amino acids. Germline V gene sequence: CDR1 LGHNA, CDR2 YSLEER. The junction had 4 bases not matched to a gene; V was cut back by 3 bases and J by 4 bases. The CDR3 loop is CASSQDRAFYGYTF. CDR3 nucleotides: TGCGCCAGCAGCCAGGACAGGGCCTTCTATGGCTACACCTTC.

Many counts were recorded for this clonotype. V gene TRBV7-2 combines with J gene TRBJ2-1, with unresolved D. Germline CDR1 is SGHTA and CDR2 is FQGNSA. This CDR3 is built from 15 residues. The V end was cut by 0 bases, the J end by 0 bases, with 6 bases between. For the CDR3, the DNA is TGTGCCAGCAGCTTAGCGGGAACCTCCTACAATGAGCAGTTCTTC. Translation gives CASSLAGTSYNEQFF.